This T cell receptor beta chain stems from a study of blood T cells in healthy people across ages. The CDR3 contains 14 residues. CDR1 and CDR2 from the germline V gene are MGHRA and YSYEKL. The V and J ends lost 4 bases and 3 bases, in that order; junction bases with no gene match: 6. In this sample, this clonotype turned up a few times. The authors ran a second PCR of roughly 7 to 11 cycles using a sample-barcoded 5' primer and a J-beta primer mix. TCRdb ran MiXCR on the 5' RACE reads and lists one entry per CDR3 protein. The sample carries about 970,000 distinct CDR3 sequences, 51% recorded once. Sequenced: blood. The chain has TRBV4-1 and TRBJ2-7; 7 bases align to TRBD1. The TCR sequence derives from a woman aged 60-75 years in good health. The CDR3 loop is CASSRDSYGYEQYF. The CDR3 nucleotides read TGCGCCAGCAGCCGGGACAGTTATGGCTACGAGCAGTACTTC.